The 2 T cell receptor beta chains below were found in one sample sequenced in a study of shared clonotypes between healthy human individuals. Using immunoSEQ multiplex PCR, the repertoire was profiled, and TCRdb retains in-frame clones only, with some absent. The sample yields around 2.3 million clones, 90% to 96% seen once. The sample consisted of naive CD4+ T cells sorted from blood. Regarding subset: CD45RA+ positively selected. These receptors all come from a young man in good health.

The chain uses TRBV6-4 and TRBJ2-3; D ambiguous. The CDR3 length is 11 residues. CDR1 is MRHNA and CDR2 is SNTAGT in the germline V gene. V was clipped by 11 bases and J by 5 bases, with 11 bases between them. CDR3 sequence (DNA): TGTGCCGGGCCGAACAGAGATACGCAGTATTTT. Residues: CAGPNRDTQYF.

The rearrangement uses TRBV29-1 and TRBJ2-3; TRBD1 might be the D (6 bases). Trimming shortened V by 4 bases and J by 0 bases, and 14 bases separated the two germline ends. The V gene's germline CDR1 is SQVTM and CDR2 ANQGSEA. The CDR3 runs to 15 residues. The CDR3 region is CSVVGGGRSTDTQYF. The CDR3 coding sequence is TGCAGCGTTGTAGGTGGGGGCAGGAGCACAGATACGCAGTATTTT.